One sample yielded the 30 T cell receptor beta chains listed below, sequenced in a study of radiation and T cells in renal cell carcinoma. Time point of the sample: blood 2 weeks post-SBRT. Treatment here: 15 Gy SBRT to primary tumor, nephrectomy 4 weeks later. The repertoire was sequenced with immunoSEQ multiplex PCR; TCRdb's copy has only in-frame clones and lacks some. The repertoire consists of roughly 150,000 clones, with about nine tenths occurring once and the leading ten covering 10% to 15%. The material was blood, obtained from a patient whose treatment included radiotherapy and nephrectomy. The receptors stem from a woman aged 50 to 60 with renal cell carcinoma.

This clone was recorded a few times. Other DNA sequences in this specimen translate into the identical CDR3. V and J are TRBV29-1 and TRBJ2-7, with D unclear. The CDR3 runs 11 residues. V was pared by 1 base and J by 2 bases, with 3 bases between. Germline V gene data show CDR1 as SQVTM and CDR2 as ANQGSEA. CDR3 DNA sequence: TGCAGCGTTGAAGGGGCCTACGAGCAGTACTTC. It yields the protein CSVEGAYEQYF.

V gene TRBV14 combines with J gene TRBJ1-1; D possibly corresponds to TRBD1 (6 bases). Per the germline V gene, CDR1 is SGHDN and CDR2 is FVKESK. This CDR3 has 13 residues. V lost 3 bases and J 3 bases, leaving 8 bases between the germline ends. For the CDR3, the DNA is TGTGCCAGCAGCCACGACAGGTACACTGAAGCTTTCTTT. Its translation is CASSHDRYTEAFF.

A few counts support this clone. The V call is TRBV29-1, the J call TRBJ1-1; no clear D gene. Germline V gene sequence: CDR1 SQVTM, CDR2 ANQGSEA. V lost 6 bases, J lost 0 bases, and 5 bases lay in between. The CDR3 has 11 amino acids. Here the CDR3 DNA reads TGCAGCGTCAGAGTGAACACTGAAGCTTTCTTT. Translation gives CSVRVNTEAFF.

A single count supports this clone. The genes are TRBV18 and TRBJ2-1; weak D call: TRBD2 (6 bases). This CDR3 has 16 amino acids. Trimming removed 4 bases at V and 7 bases at J, with 20 bases between. The germline gives CDR1 KGHSH, CDR2 LQKENI. CDR3 sequence: CASSRQGLSGGNEQFF. CDR3 sequence (DNA): TGTGCCAGCTCACGTCAGGGACTCTCTGGGGGGAATGAGCAGTTCTTC. Supplemented by reference TRBV18 and TRBJ2-1, the full variable domain reads NAGVMQNPRHLVRRRGQEARLRCSPMKGHSHVYWYRQLPEEGLKFMVYLQKENIIDESGMPKERFSAEFPKEGPSILRIQQVVRGDSAAYFCASSRQGLSGGNEQFFGPGTRLTVL.

The chain carries TRBV13 and TRBJ2-7; possible D gene TRBD2, 5 bases. The CDR3 loop spans 11 amino acids. Trimming left V 5 bases short and J 7 bases short, with 9 bases between. Germline V gives CDR1 PRHDT, CDR2 FYEKMQ (reference sequence). Here the CDR3 DNA reads TGTGCCAGCAGCACCCGGGGTGAGCAGTACTTC. Protein product: CASSTRGEQYF.

This rearrangement joins TRBV5-1 to TRBJ2-7; D is ambiguous. The CDR3 has 14 amino acids. Germline assignment: CDR1 SGHRS and CDR2 YFSETQ. V was trimmed by 0 bases and J by 2 bases, leaving 9 bases between them. The DNA for the CDR3 is TGCGCCAGCAGCTTGGTGGTACAGCCCTACGAGCAGTACTTC. Protein: CASSLVVQPYEQYF. Supplemented by reference TRBV5-1 and TRBJ2-7, the full variable domain reads KAGVTQTPRYLIKTRGQQVTLSCSPISGHRSVSWYQQTPGQGLQFLFEYFSETQRNKGNFPGRFSGRQFSNSRSEMNVSTLELGDSALYLCASSLVVQPYEQYFGPGTRLTVT.

This clone was seen once. The chain is built from TRBV7-2 and TRBJ2-3; 7 nucleotides align to TRBD2. This CDR3 contains 16 residues. V shed 2 bases, J shed 4 bases, and the junction held 9 bases outside the gene matches. CDR1 and CDR2 from the germline V gene are SGHTA and FQGNSA. CDR3 region: CASSLLSAGDADTQYF. CDR3 in DNA: TGTGCCAGCAGCTTACTGTCCGCGGGGGATGCAGATACGCAGTATTTT.

This clone was detected only once. The V gene is TRBV5-4, the J gene TRBJ2-7, with 7 bases matching TRBD1. From germline, CDR1 is SGHNT and CDR2 YYREEE (reference sequence). The CDR3 spans 16 residues. J was trimmed by 5 bases and V by 4 bases; bases with no gene match: 15. Here the CDR3 reads CASSDIEQGNFHEQYF. DNA for the CDR3: TGTGCCAGCAGCGACATCGAACAGGGGAATTTCCACGAGCAGTACTTC.

The J gene is TRBJ1-1, the V gene TRBV7-6; no clear D. The CDR3 has 15 amino acids. Germline CDR1 reads SGHVS; CDR2 reads FNYEAQ. The ends were cut back, 4 bases at V and 2 bases at J, with 14 bases in the middle. The CDR3 protein is CASSSSPGPNTEAFF. The CDR3 nucleotides read TGTGCCAGCAGCTCTTCCCCGGGCCCAAACACTGAAGCTTTCTTT.

This clone turned up a few times. This chain's CDR3 is CASRPTAGGNGELFF. CDR3 coding DNA: TGTGCCAGCAGGCCAACCGCAGGGGGCAACGGGGAGCTGTTTTTT. V and J are TRBV6-5 and TRBJ2-2; the match to TRBD1 covers 8 bases. CDR1 is MNHEY and CDR2 is SVGAGI in the germline V gene. The CDR3 contains 15 residues. The junction had 10 bases not matched to a gene; V was cut back by 6 bases and J by 7 bases.

The CDR3 region has the DNA TGTGCCAGTAGTACCCCCCCTTATAGTTTAATAGGTTACACCGGGGAGCTGTTTTTT. Translation: CASSTPPYSLIGYTGELFF. The rearrangement uses TRBV19 and TRBJ2-2; unclear D gene. Trimming removed 4 bases from V and 3 bases from J, with 24 bases in between. The germline V gene has CDR1 LNHDA and CDR2 SQIVND (reference sequence). The CDR3 length is 19 residues.

The chain recombines TRBV28 with TRBJ2-2, with a tentative D call TRBD2 (6 bases). The CDR3 runs 13 residues. Germline-derived CDR1 and CDR2 are MDHEN and SYDVKM. V dropped 7 bases and J dropped 7 bases, with 13 bases sitting between them. The CDR3 region is CASTGRRGGELFF. The CDR3 nucleotides read TGTGCCAGCACCGGAAGGAGGGGCGGGGAGCTGTTTTTT. The full variable domain, in which reference TRBV28 and TRBJ2-2 provide the parts outside the CDR3, is DVKVTQSSRYLVKRTGEKVFLECVQDMDHENMFWYRQDPGLGLRLIYFSYDVKMKEKGDIPEGYSVSREKKERFSLILESASTNQTSMYLCASTGRRGGELFFGEGSRLTVL.

The V and J genes are TRBV5-1 and TRBJ1-6; D is perhaps TRBD1 (5 bases). This CDR3 comprises 15 residues. CDR1 is SGHRS, CDR2 YFSETQ, per germline. The V gene lost 0 bases and the J gene lost 7 bases, with 11 bases spanning the gap. The CDR3 sequence is CASSLARDRNSPLHF. CDR3 nucleotide sequence: TGCGCCAGCAGCTTGGCCCGGGACCGAAATTCACCCCTCCACTTT.

This clone was counted between two and nine times. This chain links TRBV5-1 with TRBJ1-1; possible D gene TRBD1, 5 bases. Germline lookup yields CDR1 SGHRS and CDR2 YFSETQ. Trimming took off 5 bases at V and 5 bases at J, with 19 bases between the two ends. The CDR3 is 15 residues long. Written as DNA, the CDR3 is TGCGCCAGCAGTTTTGCAACAGGAAGCTGGACTGAAGCTTTCTTT. It is translated as CASSFATGSWTEAFF.

In this sample, this clone turned up a few times. The V and J genes are TRBV6-1 and TRBJ2-1; 11 bases match TRBD2. Germline assignment: CDR1 MNHNS and CDR2 SASEGT. The J segment lost 2 bases and the V segment lost 6 bases, leaving 3 bases of the junction unmatched. The CDR3 is made up of 15 amino acids. CDR3 region: CASRSSGGAYNEQFF. The DNA for the CDR3 is TGTGCCAGCAGAAGTAGCGGGGGGGCCTACAATGAGCAGTTCTTC.

The gene calls are TRBV7-2 and TRBJ2-2; D uncertain. The germline V gene has CDR1 SGHTA and CDR2 FQGNSA. The CDR3 has 14 amino acids. The V and J ends lost 0 bases and 5 bases respectively, with 7 bases between them. This CDR3 is CASSLASRTGELFF. CDR3 DNA: TGTGCCAGCAGCTTAGCGTCCAGGACCGGGGAGCTGTTTTTT.

The chain is built from TRBV5-4 and TRBJ2-7; 11 nucleotides line up with TRBD1. V was clipped by 4 bases and J by 4 bases; unmatched bases: 7. CDR1 and CDR2 from the germline V gene are SGHNT and YYREEE (reference sequence). The CDR3 runs 15 residues. The CDR3 reads CASSHRTGGLYEQYF. CDR3 coding DNA: TGTGCCAGCAGCCATCGGACAGGGGGCTTATACGAGCAGTACTTC.

J is TRBJ2-3 and V is TRBV7-9; no reliable D call. The ends were cut back, 5 bases at V and 1 base at J, with 10 bases in the middle. The CDR3 length is 14 residues. Germline V gene lookup returns CDR1 SEHNR and CDR2 FQNEAQ (reference sequence). The CDR3 loop is CASSLWQGTDTQYF. The CDR3 coding sequence is TGTGCCAGCAGCCTCTGGCAGGGCACAGATACGCAGTATTTT.

This chain joins TRBV5-1 and TRBJ1-6; 10 bases are shared with TRBD1. Losses at the gene ends were 4 bases for V and 9 bases for J; bases not matched to a gene: 10. Germline loops: CDR1 SGHRS, CDR2 YFSETQ. The CDR3 is 16 amino acids. The CDR3 region is CASSKTGGLVPSPLHF. The CDR3 DNA reads TGCGCCAGCAGCAAGACAGGGGGCCTGGTCCCTTCACCCCTCCACTTT.

V gene TRBV6-6 combines with J gene TRBJ2-7; D unclear. The V gene lost 0 bases and the J gene lost 3 bases, with 9 bases spanning the gap. This CDR3 has 14 amino acids. Germline loops: CDR1 MNHNY, CDR2 SVGAGI (reference sequence). In nucleotides, the CDR3 is TGTGCCAGCAGTTACTCGAGTAACCGCTACGAGCAGTACTTC. Amino acid sequence: CASSYSSNRYEQYF.

J is TRBJ1-1 and V is TRBV6-5, with D unclear. Germline V lookup: CDR1 MNHEY, CDR2 SVGAGI. Trimming took off 0 bases at V and 4 bases at J, with 12 bases between the two ends. The length of the CDR3 is 15 residues. The CDR3 DNA is TGTGCCAGCAGTTACTCGGTAGATTCAGGCACTGAAGCTTTCTTT. This codes for CASSYSVDSGTEAFF.

The V call is TRBV5-1, the J call TRBJ2-3; 9 bases match TRBD2. The V and J ends lost 3 bases and 0 bases, in that order; junction bases with no gene match: 5. Germline-derived CDR1 and CDR2 are SGHRS and YFSETQ. The CDR3 has 16 amino acids. CDR3 in DNA: TGCGCCAGCAGCTGGGGTGGGACTAGCAGCACAGATACGCAGTATTTT. It specifies CASSWGGTSSTDTQYF.

The chain employs TRBV15 and TRBJ1-1; D not resolved. Per the germline V gene, CDR1 is LNHNV and CDR2 is YYDKDF (reference sequence). This CDR3 is 12 amino acids long. Trimming took off 0 bases at V and 8 bases at J, with 7 bases between the two ends. The CDR3 nucleotides are TGTGCCACCAGCAGAGATGAAAGGGAAGCTTTCTTT. Amino acid sequence: CATSRDEREAFF.

This sequence joins TRBV5-1 and TRBJ1-4; possibly TRBD1 for D (5 bases). The CDR3 is made up of 16 amino acids. V lost 4 bases and J lost 4, with 17 bases in between. Germline CDR1 is SGHRS and CDR2 is YFSETQ. CDR3 region: CASSPLAGQGNEKLFF. In DNA, the CDR3 is TGCGCCAGCAGCCCCTTAGCGGGGCAAGGTAATGAAAAACTGTTTTTT.

This chain connects TRBV5-1 to TRBJ1-2, with D possibly matching TRBD1 (6 bases). The CDR3 has 15 residues. The V and J ends lost 0 bases and 4 bases respectively, with 13 bases between them. The germline V gene has CDR1 SGHRS and CDR2 YFSETQ. In nucleotides, the CDR3 is TGCGCCAGCAGCTTGGGTAACAGGGTCGGCTATGGCTACACCTTC. Protein sequence: CASSLGNRVGYGYTF.

The chain is built from TRBV5-1 and TRBJ1-1; TRBD1 might be the D (5 bases). The CDR3 covers 16 residues. Germline V lookup: CDR1 SGHRS, CDR2 YFSETQ. V was clipped by 0 bases and J by 0 bases, with 12 bases between them. The CDR3 loop reads CASSLGWGPMNTEAFF. The CDR3 region has the DNA TGCGCCAGCAGCTTGGGCTGGGGACCTATGAACACTGAAGCTTTCTTT.

This chain joins TRBV6-1 and TRBJ1-5; 9 positions match TRBD1. V was clipped by 7 bases and J by 1 base; unmatched bases: 5. The CDR3 length is 15 residues. The germline CDR1 and CDR2 sequences are MNHNS and SASEGT. The CDR3 bases are TGTGCCAGCACCTGGGACAGGGCGAGCAATCAGCCCCAGCATTTT. Translating gives CASTWDRASNQPQHF.

The chain recombines TRBV2 with TRBJ1-1; maybe TRBD1 (6 bases). V was clipped by 5 bases and J by 2 bases, with 9 bases between them. The CDR3 is 13 residues long. Germline loops: CDR1 SNHLY, CDR2 FYNNEI. CDR3 amino acids: CASSRDTNTEAFF. The CDR3 DNA reads TGTGCCAGCAGTAGGGACACCAACACTGAAGCTTTCTTT.

This clone appeared a single time. The V gene is TRBV7-8, the J gene TRBJ2-5, with TRBD2 matching over 10 bases. The ends lost 0 bases at V and 4 bases at J; junction bases unmatched: 2. The CDR3 is made up of 15 amino acids. Germline V gives CDR1 SGHVS, CDR2 FQNEAQ. Here the CDR3 DNA reads TGTGCCAGCAGCTTAGCGCTAGCGGGGGTAGAGACCCAGTACTTC. Translated: CASSLALAGVETQYF.

A word on this clone: One base away lies a much larger clone, so this may be a sequencing read error. The chain couples TRBV7-9 to TRBJ1-5, with D perhaps matching TRBD1 (6 bases). V lost 5 bases and J 4 bases, leaving 9 bases between the germline ends. CDR3 length: 13 residues. CDR1 and CDR2 from the germline V gene are SEHNR and FQNEAQ (reference sequence). The CDR3 region is CASSQQGNQPQHF. The CDR3 nucleotides are TGTGCCAGCAGCCAACAGGGTAATCAGCCCCAGCATTTT.